This T cell receptor beta chain was identified in a study of blood T cell repertoires in COVID-19 (dated by TCRdb to about 2020). At the level of the whole study: Samples covering the acute and convalescent phases of COVID-19 were provided by collaborators in the United States, Italy and Spain. Where available, HLA class I and class II types were taken from metadata supplied by the sample provider and were not determined by assay-based typing. A de-identified subject ID, COVID-19 status, age in years and sex were almost always included in the sample metadata. The prospective study material was composed of cDNA or gDNA derived from T cells, B-cell-depleted T cells, or PBMCs. The samples were drawn from two sources: the first 160 participants of the ongoing ImmuneRACE study, and fewer than 1,500 subjects contributed by 6 global collaborators. Deeply sampled blood TCRbeta repertoires from subjects exposed to, actively infected with, or recovered from COVID-19 were included in the dataset. The repertoires were released in a freely available public database intended as a resource for research on the immune response to SARS-CoV-2.

With regard to this clone: There is no known antigen for this receptor. There are no base qualities to consult, and no much larger clone falls within one base.

TCRbeta CDR3 regions were amplified from genomic DNA using the immunoSEQ Assay, a bias-controlled multiplex PCR. The original methods were these. Within the assay, amplification of reference gene primers was used to estimate how many nucleated cells each sample contained. Sequence reads were collapsed and filtered to measure the absolute abundance of every unique TCRbeta CDR3 rearrangement. For each sample, productive Simpson clonality was calculated as the square root of Simpson's diversity index over productive rearrangements. The immuneACCESS repertoire file appears here via TCRdb, limited to in-frame rearrangements. These files lack a portion of the clones; in checked studies, under half of the deficit traces to unresolved V genes, and the cause of the others is not known. V and J calls plus clone size are reproduced from that table; the DNA served to infer D and trimming. The sample table records about 270,000 clones; 80% to 90% of these occur just once. Under 2.5% of the sample is held by the ten biggest clonotypes.

Participants in the prospective study were enrolled through a virtual design, were aged 18 to 89 years, and lived in roughly 24 United States geographic areas. In the prospective study, participants were assigned to cohorts based on the clinical history participants reported in a screening survey and a study questionnaire. Recovered participants in ImmuneRACE Cohort 3 were defined by two consecutive negative NP/OP PCR tests, clearance by a healthcare professional, or resolution of symptoms. In the prospective study, mobile phlebotomists collected whole blood, serum and a nasopharyngeal or oropharyngeal swab from each participant. Over a roughly 2-month period, participants in the prospective study had the option of providing additional blood draws and questionnaires. Prospective study blood samples were shipped either frozen or at room temperature before DNA extraction. Unmatched junction bases come to 9, with V trimmed by 0 bases and J by 7 bases. The germline V gene (reference sequence) supplies CDR1 LGHDT and CDR2 YNNKEL. The CDR3 starts with the cysteine, ends with the phenylalanine, and has 16 residues. Kept here is only the CDR3 DNA, which spans 48 bases and is read in frame from base 1.

The paper's findings and limits, for the study overall: How much clinical and demographic metadata was included differed by source and by participant, and the metadata was provided uncurated.

Sequencing was performed on PBMCs or T cells enriched from blood (not recorded which). The chain uses TRBV3-1 (or the pseudogene TRBV3-2) and TRBJ2-3, and 8 junction bases match TRBD2. The clonotype was recovered from a woman between 18 and 29 years old who had recovered from COVID-19. CDR3 reads: CASSQDRGLGVHTQYF. The bases are TGTGCCAGCAGCCAAGATAGGGGACTAGGCGTCCATACGCAGTATTTT.